This entry concerns a single T cell receptor beta chain. Its specific antigen is unknown. Base quality data are lacking; no much larger clone is found one base away. In the prospective study, participants were about 18 to 100 years old, resided in 24 geographic areas of the United States, and were enrolled through a virtual design. In the prospective study, participants were assigned to cohorts based on the clinical history participants reported in a screening survey and a study questionnaire. Recovered participants in ImmuneRACE Cohort 3 were defined by two consecutive negative NP/OP PCR tests, clearance by a healthcare professional, or resolution of symptoms. In the prospective study, whole blood, serum and a nasopharyngeal or oropharyngeal swab were collected from each participant by mobile phlebotomists. Over an approximately two-month period, participants in the prospective study had the option of providing additional blood draws and questionnaires. Prospective study blood samples were shipped either frozen or at room temperature before DNA extraction.

The sample originates from a study of blood T cell repertoires in COVID-19 (dated by TCRdb to 2020 to 2022). About the study as a whole: Samples covering the acute and convalescent phases of COVID-19 were provided by collaborators in the United States, Italy and Spain. The prospective study material was composed of cDNA or gDNA derived from T cells, B-cell-depleted T cells, or PBMCs. Subjects who had been exposed to COVID-19, were actively infected with it, or had recovered from it provided the deeply sampled blood TCRbeta repertoires that made up the dataset. A freely available public database, intended as a resource for researchers studying the immune response to SARS-CoV-2, is where the repertoires were released. Samples came from the ongoing ImmuneRACE study (first 160 participants) plus 1,254 subjects from 6 global collaborators. The sample metadata nearly always contained a de-identified subject ID, COVID-19 status, age in years and sex. HLA class I and class II types, where available, came from metadata supplied by the sample provider rather than from assay-based typing. General study outcomes and caveats: The amount of clinical and demographic metadata varied by source and participant and was provided uncurated.

TCRbeta CDR3 regions were amplified from genomic DNA using the immunoSEQ Assay, a bias-controlled multiplex PCR. In the authors' own workflow: Nucleated cell counts per sample were estimated from amplification of reference gene primers within the assay. To quantify the absolute abundance of each unique TCRbeta CDR3 rearrangement, sequence reads were collapsed and filtered. For each sample, productive Simpson clonality was calculated as the square root of Simpson's diversity index across productive rearrangements. The table comes from immuneACCESS by way of TCRdb, which keeps in-frame sequences with V and J called. Part of the clones is missing from these tables; in studies checked, under half for an unresolved V gene and the rest for unknown reasons. V and J calls plus clone size are reproduced from that table; the DNA served to infer D and trimming. Across this sample there are 300,000 to 450,000 clones, with over 75% seen only once. 1% of the sample is taken by the ten largest.

Sequences SGDLS (CDR1) and YYNGEE (CDR2) are obtained from the germline V gene. The CDR3 has 16 amino acids, counting the end cysteine and phenylalanine. The retained sequence is limited to the CDR3, 48 bases, with the frame set at the first base. V is cut back by 4 bases and J by 0 bases, with 6 bases in the junction unmatched. Recombination connected TRBV9 to TRBJ2-1, and 8 junctional nucleotides match TRBD2. The specimen sequenced was PBMCs or T cells enriched from blood (not recorded which). The sequence derives from a woman aged 25 to 39 who had recovered from COVID-19. The CDR3: CASSPRGGDSYNEQFF. The nucleotide sequence is given as TGTGCCAGCAGCCCACGGGGGGGGGACTCCTACAATGAGCAGTTCTTC.